This T cell receptor (beta chain) was sequenced for a study of Graves' ophthalmopathy and Graves' hyperthyroidism. Amplification of TCR beta CDR3 regions used RNA transcripts. First-round RT-PCR relied on HTBI primers, and a second-round multiplex PCR came next. MiXCR was run by TCRdb on the multiplex PCR reads, yielding one entry per CDR3 protein. This sample carries 740,000 or so distinct CDR3 sequences, approximately 40% of them seen once, and the ten largest clones take 40% to 55%. V shed 4 bases and J 6 bases; nucleotides not matched to a gene: 5. This CDR3 contains 14 residues. The germline gives CDR1 ENHRY, CDR2 SYGVKD. Study conclusions and caveats: Stable hyperthyroidism and ophthalmopathy were told apart by a 13-signature model, which achieved roughly 89% sensitivity and around 80% specificity.

This clonotype was picked up a small number of times. No antigen is known for it. This clonotype was obtained from an adult man with Graves' ophthalmopathy. Material for sequencing was peripheral blood. This rearrangement joins TRBV10-3 to TRBJ2-2, with 7 bases that match TRBD1. CDR3 bases: TGTGCCATCAGTGCAATGACAGGGTCCGGGGAGCTGTTTTTT. It translates to CAISAMTGSGELFF.